Below, 18 T cell receptor beta chains from the same sample are listed, as sequenced in a study of breast tumors, draining lymph nodes, adjacent tissues. TCRdb used MiXCR to reprocess the multiplex PCR reads, holding one entry per CDR3 protein. The sample holds about 63,000 distinct CDR3 sequences, 57% seen once. Sequencing used breast tumor tissue. Receptor source: a female donor with breast cancer. Some clones in this sample may be carry-over from other donors' samples.

This clonotype was found many times. The chain links TRBV20-1 to TRBJ2-7; TRBD2 aligns across 10 bases. Trimming removed 3 bases from V and 0 bases from J; junction bases left unmatched: 17. The germline CDR1 and CDR2 sequences are DFQATT and SNEGSKA (reference sequence). The CDR3 covers 19 residues. The CDR3 DNA is TGCAGTGCTAGTCCACCTAGCGGGGGTCCCTCTTTCAACTCCTACGAGCAGTACTTC. This encodes CSASPPSGGPSFNSYEQYF.

This clonotype has a count of ten or more. V is TRBV2 and J is TRBJ2-7, with TRBD2 identical over 8 bases. V lost 7 bases, J lost 3 bases, and 8 bases stayed unmatched. Looked up from germline, CDR1 is SNHLY and CDR2 is FYNNEI. This CDR3 comprises 14 residues. CDR3 in amino acids: CASTGLDYGYEQYF. CDR3 coding DNA: TGTGCCAGCACGGGACTAGATTACGGCTACGAGCAGTACTTC.

Note on this clonotype: The junction departs from the called germline gene at one end, perhaps through a read error. The chain links TRBV30 to TRBJ1-2; D gene unclear. The CDR3 sequence is 13 residues long. Per germline, CDR1 GTSNPN and CDR2 SVGIG (reference sequence). The CDR3 loop is CAWSVEFNYGHTF. CDR3 coding DNA: TGCGCCTGGAGTGTAGAATTTAACTATGGCCACACCTTC.

Of note for this clonotype: The junction departs from the called germline gene at one end, perhaps through a read error. V usage is TRBV6-4 and J usage is TRBJ2-2; D is possibly TRBD2 (6 bases). CDR1 MRHNA and CDR2 SNTAGT come from the germline V gene. The CDR3 is made up of 17 amino acids. DNA of the CDR3: TGTGCCAGCAGTCACTCTGAGTGGAGGGCGAGCACCGGGGAGCTGTTTTTT. Protein: CASSHSEWRASTGELFF.

This clonotype has at least ten counts. The V gene is TRBV4-2, the J gene TRBJ2-7; maybe TRBD2 (5 bases). CDR1 is LGHNA and CDR2 is YNFKEQ in the germline V gene. V shed 0 bases and J shed 3 bases, with 6 bases lying between them. The CDR3 has 13 amino acids. In DNA form, the CDR3 reads TGTGCCAGCAGCCAAGATCGGGGCTACGAGCAGTACTTC. Its protein product is CASSQDRGYEQYF.

The rearrangement uses TRBV20-1 and TRBJ2-3, with 7 bases identical to TRBD1. Germline trimming cut 5 bases from V and 6 bases from J; bases unmatched to any gene: 5. CDR1 and CDR2 from the germline V gene are DFQATT and SNEGSKA (reference sequence). The CDR3 has 12 amino acids. CDR3 nucleotide sequence: TGCAGTGCTTCGACAGGGTTGGATACGCAGTATTTT. Its protein product is CSASTGLDTQYF.

The table lists this clonotype with many counts. V usage is TRBV3-2 and J usage is TRBJ2-1; TRBD1, the D gene given by the table, was not confirmed from the DNA. TRBV3-2 is classified as a pseudogene. The CDR3 sequence is 13 residues long. CDR3 residues: CASSPRRRYEQFF. In DNA, the CDR3 is TGTGCCAGCAGCCCCAGGCGGCGGTATGAGCAGTTCTTC.

As regards this clonotype: One base away lies a much larger clone, so this may be a sequencing read error. The rearrangement joins TRBV6-5 to TRBJ2-2; D is possibly TRBD1 (6 bases). Germline CDR1 MNHEY, CDR2 SVGAGI. This CDR3 comprises 14 residues. CDR3 DNA sequence: TGTGCCAGCAATCGACAGGTGAACGCCGGGGAGCTGTTTTTT. Protein: CASNRQVNAGELFF.

The V and J genes are TRBV5-1 and TRBJ1-4, with D perhaps matching TRBD1 (6 bases). The CDR3 covers 15 residues. With 7 bases removed from V and 7 bases from J, the gap between germline ends came to 20 bases. CDR1 is SGHRS, CDR2 YFSETQ, per germline. The CDR3 DNA follows: TGCGCCAGCCGGAGCACGGACAGCACTGGTGAAAAACTGTTTTTT. The encoded protein is CASRSTDSTGEKLFF.

V and J are TRBV29-1 and TRBJ2-6, with 8 bases lining up with TRBD1. J was trimmed by 3 bases and V by 1 base; bases with no gene match: 5. This CDR3 contains 16 residues. The germline CDR1 and CDR2 sequences are SQVTM and ANQGSEA. CDR3 amino acids: CSVEGRGLNGANVLTF. In DNA form, the CDR3 reads TGCAGCGTTGAAGGCAGGGGGCTTAATGGGGCCAACGTCCTGACTTTC.

The chain links TRBV5-4 to TRBJ1-2; D unresolved. The CDR3 is made up of 13 amino acids. V dropped 4 bases and J dropped 1 base, with 8 bases sitting between them. Germline V CDR1 and CDR2: SGHNT, YYREEE (reference sequence). The CDR3 DNA reads as TGTGCCAGCAGCCCGAGAATTAACTATGGCTACACCTTC. Encoded protein: CASSPRINYGYTF.

The chain is built from TRBV2 and TRBJ2-5; D is possibly TRBD1 (6 bases). This CDR3 region has 12 residues. The ends were cut back, 11 bases at V and 5 bases at J, with 15 bases in the middle. The germline gives CDR1 SNHLY, CDR2 FYNNEI. CDR3 sequence: CALKGVGETQYF. The CDR3 nucleotides read TGTGCCCTCAAGGGGGTGGGGGAGACCCAGTACTTC.

The chain recombines TRBV15 with TRBJ2-1; no clear D. The CDR3 sequence is 13 residues long. CDR1 and CDR2 from the germline V gene are LNHNV and YYDKDF (reference sequence). V was trimmed by 6 bases and J by 4 bases, leaving 10 bases between them. The CDR3 region is CATSIRLYNEQFF. The CDR3 DNA is TGTGCCACCAGTATTAGACTTTACAATGAGCAGTTCTTC.

J is TRBJ1-6 and V is TRBV6-5; no definite D call. Trimming left V 4 bases short and J 1 base short, with 11 bases between. This CDR3 comprises 16 residues. Per germline, CDR1 MNHEY and CDR2 SVGAGI. CDR3 nucleotide sequence: TGTGCCAGCAGTTCCCTAGCGGGATCCTATAATTCACCCCTCCACTTT. It yields the protein CASSSLAGSYNSPLHF.

The chain recombines TRBV2 with TRBJ2-7; perhaps TRBD2 as D (6 bases). The germline V gene encodes CDR1 SNHLY and CDR2 FYNNEI. Trimming stripped 0 bases from V and 5 bases from J, with 8 bases between. The length of the CDR3 is 13 residues. The CDR3 region has the DNA TGTGCCAGCAGTGAAGCCCCGGGGGACGAGCAGTACTTC. Translated: CASSEAPGDEQYF.

Here the CDR3 reads CSAKTGSEKLFF. The CDR3 DNA sequence: TGCAGTGCTAAAACCGGGAGTGAAAAACTGTTTTTT. This chain connects TRBV20-1 to TRBJ1-4, with D uncertain. Trimming left V 4 bases short and J 7 bases short, with 10 bases between. Germline CDR1 and CDR2: DFQATT and SNEGSKA (reference sequence). The CDR3 runs 12 residues.

This clonotype was recorded a few times. The rearrangement joins TRBV29-1 to TRBJ2-3, with a weak D call TRBD1 (5 bases). Germline V CDR1 and CDR2: SQVTM, ANQGSEA. V was cut by 2 bases and J by 2 bases, with 23 bases left in between. The CDR3 loop spans 18 amino acids. The CDR3 DNA sequence: TGCAGCGTTGAAATTAGGACGGCAGGAATCAGGGTCACAGATACGCAGTATTTT. It is translated as CSVEIRTAGIRVTDTQYF.

This clonotype was counted a few times. The gene calls are TRBV27 and TRBJ2-3, with TRBD2 matching over 8 bases. With 3 bases clipped from V and 3 bases from J, the junction kept 8 bases outside the gene matches. The V gene's germline CDR1 is MNHEY and CDR2 SMNVEV (reference sequence). The CDR3 has 16 residues. CDR3 region: CASSFRAGGTTDTQYF. The CDR3 DNA follows: TGTGCCAGCAGTTTTCGGGCGGGAGGTACAACAGATACGCAGTATTTT.